A single sample gave rise to the 18 T cell receptor beta chains below, sequenced in a study of neurological immune-mediated disorders. Each CDR3 protein is one row after TCRdb ran MiXCR on the 5' RACE reads. This table has under 80,000 distinct CDR3 sequences, 13% to 15% appearing once. Material: PBMCs. The origin of the receptors is a woman aged 45-65 years in good health.

The sample holds many counts of this clonotype. This sequence joins TRBV27 and TRBJ2-2; D perhaps matches TRBD1 (6 bases). The V gene lost 8 bases and the J gene lost 3 bases, with 10 bases spanning the gap. The CDR3 length is 13 residues. The germline V gene encodes CDR1 MNHEY and CDR2 SMNVEV (reference sequence). The CDR3 DNA reads TGTGCCAGCCGATACAGGGACACCGGGGAGCTGTTTTTT. Translating it yields CASRYRDTGELFF.

Ten or more counts support this clonotype. This rearrangement joins TRBV4-1 to TRBJ1-5; 7 nucleotides line up with TRBD1. CDR1 MGHRA and CDR2 YSYEKL come from the germline V gene. The CDR3 is 14 amino acids. J was trimmed by 8 bases and V by 6 bases; bases with no gene match: 10. The CDR3 is CASSTTGVTEPQHF. The CDR3 nucleotides read TGCGCCAGCAGTACCACAGGGGTCACGGAGCCCCAGCATTTT.

This clonotype has at least ten counts. J is TRBJ1-3 and V is TRBV5-5, with unresolved D. This CDR3 is built from 13 residues. The germline gives CDR1 SGHKS, CDR2 YYEKEE (reference sequence). Trimming left V 0 bases short and J 7 bases short, with 8 bases between. The CDR3 region is CASSLEPLNTIYF. CDR3 nucleotide sequence: TGTGCCAGCAGCTTGGAACCCTTGAACACCATATATTTT.

This clonotype occurred many times. The rearrangement joins TRBV20-1 to TRBJ2-1; D may be TRBD2 (6 bases). Trimming cost V 3 bases and J 5 bases, with 17 bases left between them. Germline values: CDR1 DFQATT, CDR2 SNEGSKA (reference sequence). This CDR3 comprises 15 residues. CDR3 residues: CSASSSRDSNNEQFF. For the CDR3, the DNA is TGCAGTGCTAGCAGTTCCCGGGACTCGAACAATGAGCAGTTCTTC.

A note on this clonotype: This could be a read error, since a much larger clone is one nucleotide away. The J gene is TRBJ2-2, the V gene TRBV5-1; the match to TRBD2 covers 12 bases. J gave up 0 bases and V 6 bases, and 6 bases lay outside the gene matches. The germline V gene encodes CDR1 SGHRS and CDR2 YFSETQ. The CDR3 has 17 residues. The CDR3 here is CASIPLAGGPNTGELFF. For the CDR3, the DNA is TGCGCCAGCATCCCCCTAGCGGGGGGGCCGAACACCGGGGAGCTGTTTTTT.

This clonotype was seen ten or more times. V usage is TRBV3-1 and J usage is TRBJ1-2; D remains unclear. V lost 1 base, J lost 6 bases, and 3 bases lay in between. Per the germline V gene, CDR1 is LGHDT and CDR2 is YNNKEL (reference sequence). The CDR3 has 11 residues. The CDR3 loop is CASSQGNGYTF. For the CDR3, the DNA is TGTGCCAGCAGCCAAGGAAATGGCTACACCTTC.

Ten or more counts support this clonotype. The V and J genes are TRBV7-9 and TRBJ1-2; the D gene is possibly TRBD1 (5 bases). Germline CDR1 SEHNR, CDR2 FQNEAQ (reference sequence). V lost 8 bases and J 1 base, leaving 17 bases between the germline ends. The CDR3 runs 15 residues. CDR3 DNA sequence: TGTGCCAGCCCGGGGCCTGAGAAAAGTAACTATGGCTACACCTTC. It encodes CASPGPEKSNYGYTF.

The rearrangement links TRBV18 to TRBJ2-5, with unresolved D. Trimming stripped 8 bases from V and 4 bases from J, with 14 bases between. The CDR3 extends over 13 amino acids. Germline CDR1 and CDR2: KGHSH and LQKENI. For the CDR3, the DNA is TGTGCCAGCGCTGATTTGACTGGAGAGACCCAGTACTTC. Amino acids: CASADLTGETQYF. Variable domain in full (rest from reference TRBV18 and TRBJ2-5): NAGVMQNPRHLVRRRGQEARLRCSPMKGHSHVYWYRQLPEEGLKFMVYLQKENIIDESGMPKERFSAEFPKEGPSILRIQQVVRGDSAAYFCASADLTGETQYFGPGTRLLVL.

This clonotype showed up many times. This chain connects TRBV6-2 or TRBV6-3 to TRBJ1-1; D remains ambiguous. Deletions cut 6 bases from V and 1 base from J, with 9 bases between. This CDR3 region has 13 residues. Per the germline V gene, CDR1 is MNHEY and CDR2 is SVGEGT. CDR3 sequence: CASRIDGNTEAFF. The CDR3 DNA sequence: TGTGCCAGCAGGATTGACGGGAACACTGAAGCTTTCTTT.

This clonotype was recorded many times. The rearrangement uses TRBV20-1 and TRBJ2-2; tentative D call: TRBD2 (5 bases). Deletions cut 5 bases from V and 1 base from J, with 14 bases between. Germline V CDR1 and CDR2: DFQATT, SNEGSKA (reference sequence). The length of the CDR3 is 15 residues. CDR3 loop: CSAAPAVLNTGELFF. The CDR3 nucleotides read TGCAGTGCTGCACCAGCGGTCCTGAACACCGGGGAGCTGTTTTTT.

A remark on this clonotype: This may come from a read error, since a much larger clone is one base off. The chain is built from TRBV5-1 and TRBJ2-5, with no clear D. This CDR3 spans 14 amino acids. Germline V CDR1 and CDR2: SGHRS, YFSETQ. DNA for the CDR3: TGCGCCAACAGCTTGTTGACCGGACGGGAGACCCAGTACTTC. Encoded protein: CANSLLTGRETQYF.

This clonotype was found a few times. J is TRBJ1-1 and V is TRBV3-1; the match to TRBD1 covers 7 bases. The CDR3 is 16 residues long. Trimming cost V 6 bases and J 3 bases; bases outside gene matches: 13. Germline-derived CDR1 and CDR2 are LGHDT and YNNKEL (reference sequence). The chain's CDR3 is CASRAWTGTEDTEAFF. The CDR3 DNA is TGTGCCAGCAGAGCATGGACGGGGACAGAAGACACTGAAGCTTTCTTT.

Comment on this clonotype: One base away lies a much larger clone, so this may be a sequencing read error. CDR3 nucleotides: TGCGCCAGCAGCATCGGGACAGAAAGCTCCTACGAGCAGTACTTC. This encodes CASSIGTESSYEQYF. V gene TRBV5-1 combines with J gene TRBJ2-7; 7 bases agree with TRBD1. The CDR3 extends over 15 amino acids. J gave up 0 bases and V 4 bases, and 7 bases lay outside the gene matches. In germline, CDR1 is SGHRS, CDR2 YFSETQ.

This clonotype occurred many times. V usage is TRBV3-1 and J usage is TRBJ2-3; a weak D match, TRBD1 (6 bases). This CDR3 spans 14 amino acids. Trimming cost V 1 base and J 4 bases, with 9 bases left between them. Germline-derived CDR1 and CDR2 are LGHDT and YNNKEL (reference sequence). For the CDR3, the DNA is TGTGCCAGCAGCCAAGCCCAGGGGCCAGATACGCAGTATTTT. This encodes CASSQAQGPDTQYF.

CDR3 in DNA: TGTGCCAGCGTAGAGCAGCGGGGCTACGAGCAGTACTTC. This codes for CASVEQRGYEQYF. This chain connects TRBV7-9 to TRBJ2-7; TRBD2 aligns across 7 bases. Per germline, CDR1 SEHNR and CDR2 FQNEAQ (reference sequence). After removal of 8 bases from V and 3 bases from J, the junction contained 7 bases not matched to a gene. The CDR3 consists of 13 residues.

This clonotype was seen repeatedly, ten times or more. The chain joins TRBV20-1 to TRBJ2-3, with 9 nucleotides matching TRBD2. There are 16 residues in the CDR3. J was trimmed by 6 bases and V by 0 bases; bases with no gene match: 10. Germline assignment: CDR1 DFQATT and CDR2 SNEGSKA (reference sequence). The CDR3 DNA sequence: TGCAGTGCTAGAGAGGGACTAGCTCCTCCTTTTGATACGCAGTATTTT. Protein: CSAREGLAPPFDTQYF.

In this sample, this clonotype turned up a few times. The chain is built from TRBV14 and TRBJ2-1; D may match TRBD1 or TRBD2 (5 bases each). The CDR3 is made up of 16 amino acids. Germline values: CDR1 SGHDN, CDR2 FVKESK. Trimming took off 0 bases at V and 7 bases at J, with 16 bases between the two ends. In DNA, the CDR3 is TGTGCCAGCAGCCAAGATTTGGGGACGGGATCTAATGAGCAGTTCTTC. As protein: CASSQDLGTGSNEQFF.

At least ten counts were recorded for this clonotype. The DNA of the CDR3 is TGCAGTGCTAGAGTGGGGAATAGCAATCAGCCCCAGCATTTT. It is translated as CSARVGNSNQPQHF. The chain employs TRBV20-1 and TRBJ1-5, with D hard to call. CDR1 and CDR2 (germline): DFQATT, SNEGSKA (reference sequence). The CDR3 is made up of 14 amino acids. Trimming left V 1 base short and J 0 bases short, with 7 bases between.